These 30 T cell receptor beta chains share one sample of origin, sequenced in a study of a mutant IDH1 vaccine in newly diagnosed glioma. The antigens for these receptors are not known. Repertoires were generated with immunoSEQ multiplex PCR, while TCRdb's copy carries only in-frame clones and drops some. This sample has roughly 38,000 clones, with 60% to 85% found just once. Time point given: week 23, last vaccination. Every vaccination contained 300 ug of the mutant IDH1 20-mer peptide and was paired with topical imiquimod. Sequenced material: PBMCs, taken from a glioma patient whose treatment included an IDH1 peptide vaccine. Every receptor here comes from a woman between 35 and 50 years old with glioma. Some clones in this sample may be carry-over from other donors' samples.

The chain joins TRBV5-1 to TRBJ2-7, with 8 nucleotides matching TRBD2. This CDR3 has 14 amino acids. Germline CDR1 is SGHRS and CDR2 is YFSETQ. The trim removed 0 bases at V and 4 bases at J, leaving 3 bases unmatched. CDR3 sequence: CASSLDGRVYEQYF. CDR3 in DNA: TGCGCCAGCAGCTTGGACGGGAGGGTTTACGAGCAGTACTTC.

V is TRBV6-1 and J is TRBJ2-3; 10 nucleotides line up with TRBD2. The CDR3 loop spans 15 amino acids. J gave up 4 bases and V 7 bases, and 8 bases lay outside the gene matches. Germline CDR1 and CDR2: MNHNS and SASEGT. The CDR3 DNA reads TGTGCCAGCACCGGCAGCGGGAGGGCAGCAGATACGCAGTATTTT. It encodes CASTGSGRAADTQYF.

This clone appeared a single time. This rearrangement joins TRBV7-8 to TRBJ2-5; D is unclear. This CDR3 is 12 amino acids long. V lost 2 bases, J lost 4 bases, and 5 bases lay in between. Germline lookup yields CDR1 SGHVS and CDR2 FQNEAQ. CDR3 protein: CASSLLGETQYF. The CDR3 DNA reads as TGTGCCAGCAGCTTACTGGGAGAGACCCAGTACTTC.

V usage is TRBV4-3 and J usage is TRBJ2-2, with 7 bases that match TRBD1. The CDR3 is 15 amino acids. J lost 4 bases, V lost 4 bases, and 6 bases had no gene match. From germline, CDR1 is LGHNA and CDR2 YSLEER. CDR3 region: CASSPDRLVTGELFF. CDR3 DNA sequence: TGCGCCAGCAGCCCGGACAGGCTGGTCACCGGGGAGCTGTTTTTT.

The chain joins TRBV7-9 to TRBJ1-2, with 8 bases that match TRBD1. Germline CDR1 SEHNR, CDR2 FQNEAQ (reference sequence). The junction had 10 bases not matched to a gene; V was cut back by 1 base and J by 6 bases. There are 16 residues in the CDR3. This CDR3 is CASSLGSAGGVNGYTF. Here the CDR3 DNA reads TGTGCCAGCAGCTTAGGGAGCGCAGGGGGCGTGAATGGCTACACCTTC. The entire variable domain, with the rest obtained from reference TRBV7-9 and TRBJ1-2, is as follows: DTGVSQNPRHKITKRGQNVTFRCDPISEHNRLYWYRQTLGQGPEFLTYFQNEAQLEKSRLLSDRFSAERPKGSFSTLEIQRTEQGDSAMYLCASSLGSAGGVNGYTFGSGTRLTVV.

This clone was recorded only once. In the same sample, other DNA sequences code for this CDR3. V gene TRBV5-1 combines with J gene TRBJ1-1; no definite D call. Looked up from germline, CDR1 is SGHRS and CDR2 is YFSETQ. CDR3 length equals 14 residues. The ends were cut back, 5 bases at V and 0 bases at J, with 11 bases in the middle. Written as DNA, the CDR3 is TGCGCCAGCAGGGCAGGAACCATGAACACTGAAGCTTTCTTT. Encoded protein: CASRAGTMNTEAFF.

This clone has a handful of counts. V gene TRBV4-1 combines with J gene TRBJ2-3; D is ambiguous. The V end was cut by 1 base, the J end by 5 bases, with 7 bases between. The length of the CDR3 is 13 residues. Germline CDR1 is MGHRA and CDR2 is YSYEKL. This CDR3 is CASSQVRQDTQYF. The CDR3 nucleotides read TGCGCCAGCAGCCAAGTTAGGCAAGATACGCAGTATTTT.

V and J are TRBV5-4 and TRBJ2-5; no clear D gene. Trimming shortened V by 0 bases and J by 2 bases, and 11 bases separated the two germline ends. The CDR3 is 15 residues long. Germline V gene lookup returns CDR1 SGHNT and CDR2 YYREEE (reference sequence). As DNA, the CDR3 is TGTGCCAGCAGCTTGGTGATAGGCCCACAAGAGACCCAGTACTTC. Its protein is CASSLVIGPQETQYF.

The chain joins TRBV19 to TRBJ1-1, with D tentatively TRBD1 (5 bases). This CDR3 contains 13 residues. Looked up from germline, CDR1 is LNHDA and CDR2 is SQIVND (reference sequence). Trimming stripped 3 bases from V and 4 bases from J, with 9 bases between. CDR3 in amino acids: CASSMGGVTEAFF. CDR3 coding DNA: TGTGCCAGTAGTATGGGGGGGGTCACTGAAGCTTTCTTT.

This clone has more than one count but fewer than ten. This chain connects TRBV19 to TRBJ1-3; D perhaps matches TRBD1 (6 bases). CDR1 and CDR2 from the germline V gene are LNHDA and SQIVND (reference sequence). Trimming took off 8 bases at V and 4 bases at J, with 12 bases between the two ends. The CDR3 contains 13 residues. The CDR3: CASSQGKGNTIYF. In DNA form, the CDR3 reads TGTGCCAGTTCCCAGGGGAAAGGAAACACCATATATTTT. Supplemented by reference TRBV19 and TRBJ1-3, the full variable domain reads DGGITQSPKYLFRKEGQNVTLSCEQNLNHDAMYWYRQDPGQGLRLIYYSQIVNDFQKGDIAEGYSVSREKKESFPLTVTSAQKNPTAFYLCASSQGKGNTIYFGEGSWLTVV.

The genes are TRBV2 and TRBJ2-1, with 13 bases lining up with TRBD2. CDR3 size: 18 residues. The V gene's germline CDR1 is SNHLY and CDR2 FYNNEI. V trimming: 8 bases; J trimming: 0 bases; junction bases outside the gene matches: 10. CDR3 sequence (DNA): TGTGCCAGCCTACACGGGACTAGCGGGATGAGCTCCTACAATGAGCAGTTCTTC. This translates into CASLHGTSGMSSYNEQFF.

This clone was detected a few times. V usage is TRBV7-2 and J usage is TRBJ1-4; D gene unclear. The CDR3 is 14 amino acids. Per the germline V gene, CDR1 is SGHTA and CDR2 is FQGNSA. V gave up 3 bases and J gave up 6 bases, with 11 bases separating them. Here the CDR3 DNA reads TGTGCCAGCAGCTTGGGAACCGGGGATGAAAAACTGTTTTTT. It encodes CASSLGTGDEKLFF.

The CDR3 region has the DNA TGTGCCAGCCGGTCTGGAAACACCATATATTTT. Its protein is CASRSGNTIYF. The genes are TRBV6-5 and TRBJ1-3; D is uncertain. The V and J ends lost 8 bases and 1 base respectively, with 3 bases between them. Per germline, CDR1 MNHEY and CDR2 SVGAGI. There are 11 residues in the CDR3.

V usage is TRBV5-4 and J usage is TRBJ2-1, with no clear D. The ends were cut back, 4 bases at V and 11 bases at J, with 16 bases in the middle. The CDR3 is 13 residues long. Germline CDR1 reads SGHNT; CDR2 reads YYREEE (reference sequence). The CDR3 coding sequence is TGTGCCAGCAGCGGCTATGGGGTGGCCCAGCAGTTCTTC. Protein sequence: CASSGYGVAQQFF.

The chain carries TRBV9 and TRBJ2-2; D remains unclear. CDR1 and CDR2 (germline): SGDLS, YYNGEE. The CDR3 is 13 residues long. V lost 7 bases to trimming and J lost 2 bases, with 9 bases between them. The CDR3 loop reads CASGQINTGELFF. The CDR3 DNA reads as TGTGCCAGCGGGCAGATAAACACCGGGGAGCTGTTTTTT.

V and J are TRBV29-1 and TRBJ2-7; D is possibly TRBD2 (7 bases). CDR1 is SQVTM and CDR2 is ANQGSEA in the germline V gene. The CDR3 runs 13 residues. The V gene lost 7 bases and the J gene lost 2 bases, with 15 bases spanning the gap. The CDR3 nucleotides are TGCAGCGCCCTCGGGGGGCGAACCTACGAGCAGTACTTC. Translating gives CSALGGRTYEQYF.

This chain connects TRBV6-4 to TRBJ1-5; D not certain. This CDR3 comprises 15 residues. V was cut by 3 bases and J by 5 bases, with 14 bases left in between. Germline-derived CDR1 and CDR2 are MRHNA and SNTAGT. For the CDR3, the DNA is TGTGCCAGCAGTGAGGACGGATCGTTGCATCAGCCCCAGCATTTT. It encodes CASSEDGSLHQPQHF.

The gene calls are TRBV6-5 and TRBJ1-2, with D unresolved. The CDR3 is 16 residues long. The V end was cut by 2 bases, the J end by 2 bases, with 15 bases between. Per germline, CDR1 MNHEY and CDR2 SVGAGI. The CDR3 coding sequence is TGTGCCAGCAGTTACAACCTGGCAGGCACCAACTATGGCTACACCTTC. It yields the protein CASSYNLAGTNYGYTF.

This sequence joins TRBV6-1 and TRBJ1-3; weak D call: TRBD1 (5 bases). CDR3 size: 14 residues. The ends were cut back, 6 bases at V and 6 bases at J, with 15 bases in the middle. CDR1 is MNHNS, CDR2 SASEGT, per germline. The CDR3 region has the DNA TGTGCCAGCAGCTCAGGGACTGGTGAAAACACCATATATTTT. Protein sequence: CASSSGTGENTIYF.

The chain couples TRBV25-1 to TRBJ2-1, with D hard to call. Germline-derived CDR1 and CDR2 are MGHDK and SYGVNS. The V end was cut by 0 bases, the J end by 12 bases, with 21 bases between. The CDR3 extends over 16 amino acids. DNA for the CDR3: TGTGCCAGCAGTGAATATACTGCTGCGCGAAACTTTGGGCAGTTCTTC. This gives the protein CASSEYTAARNFGQFF. Full variable domain (missing parts from reference TRBV25-1 and TRBJ2-1): EADIYQTPRYLVIGTGKKITLECSQTMGHDKMYWYQQDPGMELHLIHYSYGVNSTEKGDLSSESTVSRIRTEHFPLTLESARPSHTSQYLCASSEYTAARNFGQFFGPGTRLTVL.

This chain connects TRBV6-1 to TRBJ1-6, with a possible D match to TRBD1 (6 bases). Looked up from germline, CDR1 is MNHNS and CDR2 is SASEGT. The V gene lost 3 bases and the J gene lost 10 bases, with 10 bases spanning the gap. CDR3 size: 13 residues. CDR3 coding DNA: TGTGCCAGCAGTGACGTCCAGGGGTCACCCCTCCACTTT. It codes for CASSDVQGSPLHF.

CDR3 sequence reads: CASSGRSGGAIDTQYF. The CDR3 bases are TGTGCCAGCAGCGGAAGAAGCGGGGGGGCCATTGATACGCAGTATTTT. V usage is TRBV9 and J usage is TRBJ2-3, with 10 bases lining up with TRBD2. The CDR3 runs to 16 residues. Germline V gene sequence: CDR1 SGDLS, CDR2 YYNGEE. V was clipped by 3 bases and J by 6 bases; unmatched bases: 10.

V and J are TRBV25-1 and TRBJ1-2; TRBD1 might be the D (5 bases). The CDR3 totals 12 residues. Germline CDR1 reads MGHDK; CDR2 reads SYGVNS. Between the trimmed V and J ends, which lost 6 bases and 4 bases, there was a span of 9 bases. CDR3 nucleotides: TGTGCCAGCAGCGACAGAGTCTATGGCTACACCTTC. It encodes CASSDRVYGYTF.

This sequence joins TRBV29-1 and TRBJ2-1; D might be TRBD2 (5 bases). Per the germline V gene, CDR1 is SQVTM and CDR2 is ANQGSEA. Trimming left V 5 bases short and J 4 bases short, with 15 bases between. This CDR3 is built from 14 residues. The CDR3, as DNA: TGCAGCGTTACTCGCATAGCGAGTTACAATGAGCAGTTCTTC. Translating it yields CSVTRIASYNEQFF.

This chain uses TRBV25-1 with TRBJ2-3; D is unresolved. Germline V CDR1 and CDR2: MGHDK, SYGVNS. CDR3 length: 14 residues. V was shortened by 2 bases and J by 2 bases, with 8 bases between the two germline ends. The CDR3 sequence is CASSELGFTDTQYF. DNA for the CDR3: TGTGCCAGCAGTGAACTAGGGTTCACAGATACGCAGTATTTT.

This clone was detected only once. J is TRBJ2-2 and V is TRBV9, with 12 nucleotides matching TRBD2. The V segment lost 4 bases and the J segment 1 base; nucleotides outside the gene matches: 5. Germline V gene lookup returns CDR1 SGDLS and CDR2 YYNGEE. The CDR3 has 17 residues. Written as DNA, the CDR3 is TGTGCCAGCAGCCCTTTGACTAGCGGGAGGAACACCGGGGAGCTGTTTTTT. The encoded protein is CASSPLTSGRNTGELFF.

The V and J genes are TRBV18 and TRBJ2-1, with 7 nucleotides matching TRBD1. V lost 3 bases and J lost 2; bases outside the gene matches: 4. The CDR3 runs to 15 residues. CDR1 is KGHSH, CDR2 LQKENI, per germline. The CDR3 region is CASSPGQFAYNEQFF. The CDR3 nucleotides read TGTGCCAGCTCACCGGGACAGTTTGCCTACAATGAGCAGTTCTTC.

The chain employs TRBV5-1 and TRBJ1-1, with 7 bases identical to TRBD1. The CDR3 spans 12 residues. The trim removed 3 bases at V and 11 bases at J, leaving 7 bases unmatched. In germline, CDR1 is SGHRS, CDR2 YFSETQ. The CDR3 here is CASSSQGGVAFF. The CDR3, as DNA: TGCGCCAGCAGCTCGCAGGGGGGCGTGGCTTTCTTT.

The chain carries TRBV7-2 and TRBJ2-7, with 10 bases lining up with TRBD1. CDR3 length: 17 amino acids. Germline loops: CDR1 SGHTA, CDR2 FQGNSA. V was pared by 5 bases and J by 3 bases, with 13 bases of the junction left unmatched. The CDR3 region has the DNA TGTGCCAGCAGCCGCACAACCCGCCGGGACAGGGGCTACGAGCAGTACTTC. Residues: CASSRTTRRDRGYEQYF.

Only a few counts were recorded for this clone. V usage is TRBV29-1 and J usage is TRBJ1-1, with TRBD1 identical over 7 bases. Trimming took 6 bases from V and 2 from J; bases not matched to a gene: 6. Per germline, CDR1 SQVTM and CDR2 ANQGSEA. The CDR3 covers 13 residues. The CDR3 sequence: CSVYRGANTEAFF. The DNA for the CDR3 is TGCAGCGTCTACAGGGGCGCAAACACTGAAGCTTTCTTT.